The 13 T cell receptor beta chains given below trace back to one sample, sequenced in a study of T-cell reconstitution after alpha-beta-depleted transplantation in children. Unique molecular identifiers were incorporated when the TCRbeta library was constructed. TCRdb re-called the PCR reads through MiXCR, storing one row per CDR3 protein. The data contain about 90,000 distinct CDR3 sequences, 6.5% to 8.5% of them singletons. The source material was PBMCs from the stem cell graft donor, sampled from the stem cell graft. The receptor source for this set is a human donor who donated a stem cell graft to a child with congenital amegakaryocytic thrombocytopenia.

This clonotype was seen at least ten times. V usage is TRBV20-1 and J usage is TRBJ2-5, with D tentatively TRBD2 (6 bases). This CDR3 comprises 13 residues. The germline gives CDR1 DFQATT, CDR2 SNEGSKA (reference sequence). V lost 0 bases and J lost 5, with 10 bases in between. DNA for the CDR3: TGCAGTGCTAGAGAGGGAGGCCAGGAGACCCAGTACTTC. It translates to CSAREGGQETQYF.

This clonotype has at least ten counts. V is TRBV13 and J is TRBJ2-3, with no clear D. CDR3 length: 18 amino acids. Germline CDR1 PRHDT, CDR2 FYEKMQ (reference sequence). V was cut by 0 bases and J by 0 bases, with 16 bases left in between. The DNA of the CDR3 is TGTGCCAGCAGCTTAGGCCTCCAGGCTCCTATTAGCACAGATACGCAGTATTTT. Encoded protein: CASSLGLQAPISTDTQYF.

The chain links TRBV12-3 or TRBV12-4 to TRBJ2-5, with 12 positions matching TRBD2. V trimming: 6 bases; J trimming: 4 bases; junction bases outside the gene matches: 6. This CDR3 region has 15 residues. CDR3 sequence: CASSTSGRPAETQYF. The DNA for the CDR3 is TGTGCCAGCAGCACTAGCGGGAGGCCGGCAGAGACCCAGTACTTC.

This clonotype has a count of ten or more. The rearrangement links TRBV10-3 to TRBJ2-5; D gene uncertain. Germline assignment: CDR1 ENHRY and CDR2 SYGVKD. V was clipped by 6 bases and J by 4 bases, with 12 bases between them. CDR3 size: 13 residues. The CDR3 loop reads CAIRGRSGETQYF. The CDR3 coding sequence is TGTGCCATCAGGGGCAGGTCCGGAGAGACCCAGTACTTC.

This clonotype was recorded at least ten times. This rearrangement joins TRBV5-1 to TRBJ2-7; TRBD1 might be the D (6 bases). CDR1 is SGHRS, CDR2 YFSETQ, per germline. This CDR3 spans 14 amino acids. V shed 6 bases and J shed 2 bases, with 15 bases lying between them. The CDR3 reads CASNRGQSPYEQYF. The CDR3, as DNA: TGCGCCAGCAATAGAGGACAGAGTCCCTACGAGCAGTACTTC.

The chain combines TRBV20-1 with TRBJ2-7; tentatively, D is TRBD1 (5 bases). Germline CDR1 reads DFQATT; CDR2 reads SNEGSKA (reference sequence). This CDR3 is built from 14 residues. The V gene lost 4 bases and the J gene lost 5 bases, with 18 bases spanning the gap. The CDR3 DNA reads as TGCAGTGCTAAACTTGGGGCCCCTCGGGACGAGCAGTACTTC. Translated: CSAKLGAPRDEQYF.

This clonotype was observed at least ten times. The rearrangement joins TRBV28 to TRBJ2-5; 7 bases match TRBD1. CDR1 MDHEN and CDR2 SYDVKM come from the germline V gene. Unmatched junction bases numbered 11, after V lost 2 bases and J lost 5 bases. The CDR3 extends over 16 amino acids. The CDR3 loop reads CASSLAGTARKETQYF. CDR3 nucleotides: TGTGCCAGCAGTTTAGCCGGGACAGCCCGAAAGGAGACCCAGTACTTC.

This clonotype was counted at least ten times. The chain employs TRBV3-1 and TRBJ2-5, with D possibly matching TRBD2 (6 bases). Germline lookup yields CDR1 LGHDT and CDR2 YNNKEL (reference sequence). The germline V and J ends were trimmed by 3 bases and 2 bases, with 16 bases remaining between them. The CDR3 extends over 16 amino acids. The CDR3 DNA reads TGTGCCAGCAGCCATCGGGACTCCCCCCAACAAGAGACCCAGTACTTC. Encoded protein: CASSHRDSPQQETQYF.

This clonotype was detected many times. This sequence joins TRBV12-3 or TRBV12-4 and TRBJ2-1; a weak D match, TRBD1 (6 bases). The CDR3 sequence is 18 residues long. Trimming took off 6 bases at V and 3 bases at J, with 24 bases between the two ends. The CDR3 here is CASSDTYRDTRSYNEQFF. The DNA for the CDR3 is TGTGCCAGCAGCGATACCTACAGGGACACTCGGAGCTACAATGAGCAGTTCTTC.

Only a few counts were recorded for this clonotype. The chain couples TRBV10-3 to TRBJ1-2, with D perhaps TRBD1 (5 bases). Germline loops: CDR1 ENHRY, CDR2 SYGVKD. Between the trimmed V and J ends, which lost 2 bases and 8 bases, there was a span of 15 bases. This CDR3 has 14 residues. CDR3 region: CAISEPTEGWGYTF. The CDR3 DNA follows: TGTGCCATCAGTGAGCCTACGGAGGGGTGGGGCTACACCTTC.

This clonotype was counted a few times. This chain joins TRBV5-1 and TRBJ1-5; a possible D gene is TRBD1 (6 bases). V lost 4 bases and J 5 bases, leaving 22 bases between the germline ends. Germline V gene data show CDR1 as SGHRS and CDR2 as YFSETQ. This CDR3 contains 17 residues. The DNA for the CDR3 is TGCGCCAGCAGCCCTGGGAGGGCAGGGGTAGTGGATCAGCCCCAGCATTTT. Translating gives CASSPGRAGVVDQPQHF.

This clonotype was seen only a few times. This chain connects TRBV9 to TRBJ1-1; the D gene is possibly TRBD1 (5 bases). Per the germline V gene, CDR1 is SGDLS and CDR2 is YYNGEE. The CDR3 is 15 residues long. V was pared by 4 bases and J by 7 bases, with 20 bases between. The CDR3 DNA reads TGTGCCAGCAGCCCATATAATACAGGCACTAATGAAGCTTTCTTT. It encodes CASSPYNTGTNEAFF.

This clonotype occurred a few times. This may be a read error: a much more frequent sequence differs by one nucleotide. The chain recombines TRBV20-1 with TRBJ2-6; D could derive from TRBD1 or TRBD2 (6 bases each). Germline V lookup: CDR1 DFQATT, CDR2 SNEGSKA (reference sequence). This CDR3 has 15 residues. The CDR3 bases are TGCAGTGCGAAAGAACAGGGTGGCGGGGCCAACGGCCTGACTTTC. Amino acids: CSAKEQGGGANGLTF.